The sequence of this TCR beta chain was determined in a study of early T cells in non-severe SARS-CoV-2 infection. General study findings and limits: Anti-spike CD8 specificities were favored by VDJdb matching, whose results missed private and CD4 specificities.

The CDR3 runs 16 residues. The germline gives CDR1 MNHNY, CDR2 SVGAGI (reference sequence). As concerns this clonotype: Its target is unknown. The junction departs from the called germline gene at one end, perhaps through a read error.

Unique molecular identifiers (one per individual cDNA molecule) were attached. TCRdb called the 5' RACE reads again in MiXCR, with one record for every CDR3 protein. The repertoire holds over 80,000 distinct CDR3 sequences, around 15% seen once, with approximately 10% in the top ten. The sequence derives from an adult who was a healthcare worker with PCR-confirmed SARS-CoV-2 infection or an uninfected control (not recorded which). The chain carries TRBV6-6 and TRBJ2-7; 8 bases are a match to TRBD1. The specimen was whole blood. CDR3 DNA: TGTGCCAGAAGTTACTCGCCAGGGGGCGGTGGCGTCGAGCAGTACTTC. It yields the protein CARSYSPGGGGVEQYF.